This TCR beta chain was recovered during a study of T cell responses to AZD1222 COVID-19 vaccine. Only in-frame clones appear in the TCRdb table, and some are missing; sequencing was by immunoSEQ multiplex PCR. The sample holds about 130,000 clones, roughly 90% seen once. Germline CDR1 and CDR2: LNHDA and SQIVND (reference sequence). Trimming cost V 4 bases and J 2 bases; bases outside gene matches: 7. The CDR3 runs 15 residues. This material consisted of peripheral blood, taken on day 0 of AZD1222 vaccination. This receptor was taken from an adult in good health. This chain connects TRBV19 to TRBJ2-7; 8 nucleotides align to TRBD2. The CDR3 coding sequence is TGTGCCAGTAGTACCGCTAGCGGGCCAGCCTACGAGCAGTACTTC. The encoded protein is CASSTASGPAYEQYF.